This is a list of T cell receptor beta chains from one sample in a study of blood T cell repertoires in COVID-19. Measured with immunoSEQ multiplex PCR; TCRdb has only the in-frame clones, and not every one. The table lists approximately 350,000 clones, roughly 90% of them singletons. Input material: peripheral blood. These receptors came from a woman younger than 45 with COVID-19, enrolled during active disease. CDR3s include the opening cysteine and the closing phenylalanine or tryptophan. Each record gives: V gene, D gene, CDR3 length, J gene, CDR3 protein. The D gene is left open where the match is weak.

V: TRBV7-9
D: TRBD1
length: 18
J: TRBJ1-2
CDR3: CASSIHSGTGGANYGYTF

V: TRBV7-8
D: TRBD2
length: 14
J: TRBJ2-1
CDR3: CASYRGGSYNEQFF

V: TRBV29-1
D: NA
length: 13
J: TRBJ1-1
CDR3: CSARQVLNTEAFF

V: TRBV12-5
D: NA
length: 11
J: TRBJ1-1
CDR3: CASAFDQGAFF

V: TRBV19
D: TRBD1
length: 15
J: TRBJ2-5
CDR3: CASSITGGYQETQYF

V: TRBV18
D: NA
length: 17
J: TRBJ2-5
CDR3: CASSRKGIGGGEETQYF

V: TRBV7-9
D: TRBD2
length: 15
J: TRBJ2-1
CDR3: CASSLLLAGANEQFF

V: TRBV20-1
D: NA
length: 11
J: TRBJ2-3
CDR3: CSAPSSDTQYF

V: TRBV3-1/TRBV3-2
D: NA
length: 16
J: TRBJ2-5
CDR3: CASSQRGTVTQETQYF

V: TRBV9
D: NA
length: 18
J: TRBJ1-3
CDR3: CASSELPQTTGSGNTIYF

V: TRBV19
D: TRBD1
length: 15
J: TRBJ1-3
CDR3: CASSMATGAGNTIYF

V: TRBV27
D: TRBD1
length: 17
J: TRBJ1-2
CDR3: CASSLIFSGTGWYGYTF

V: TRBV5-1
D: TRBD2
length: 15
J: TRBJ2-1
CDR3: CASSLTGLAHNEQFF

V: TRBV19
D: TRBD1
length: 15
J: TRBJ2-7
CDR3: CASSILSGTGTEQYF

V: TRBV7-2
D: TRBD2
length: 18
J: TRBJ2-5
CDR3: CASSLGRLAGGPPETQYF

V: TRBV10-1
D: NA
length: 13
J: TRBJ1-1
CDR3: CASSRGTVTEAFF

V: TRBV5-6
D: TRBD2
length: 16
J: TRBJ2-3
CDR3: CASSLRGLAGTDTQYF

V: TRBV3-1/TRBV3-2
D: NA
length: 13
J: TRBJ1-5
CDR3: CASSLNSNQPQHF

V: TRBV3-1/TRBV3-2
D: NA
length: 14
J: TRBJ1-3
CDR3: CASSQEGLGNTIYF

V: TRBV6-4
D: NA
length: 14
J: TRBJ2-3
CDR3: CASSQSIQGGTQYF